Shown below are 30 T cell receptor beta chains from a single sample sequenced in a study of T cell repertoires in cytomegalovirus infection. Using its own MiXCR run on the reads, TCRdb lists one record per CDR3 protein. The sample lists approximately 500,000 distinct CDR3 sequences; approximately 15% were seen once. Sequencing was done on a sample of CD8+ T cells from PBMCs. The receptors stem from a human donor in good health (CMV status not recorded). Some clones in this sample may be carry-over from other donors' samples.

A few counts support this clonotype. The rearrangement uses TRBV29-1 and TRBJ2-7; 11 nucleotides line up with TRBD1. This CDR3 contains 12 residues. The germline gives CDR1 SQVTM, CDR2 ANQGSEA. Germline trimming cut 7 bases from V and 7 bases from J; bases unmatched to any gene: 6. The CDR3 spells CSAQDRGQEQYF. CDR3 nucleotides: TGCAGCGCCCAGGACAGGGGGCAGGAGCAGTACTTC.

This clonotype has a count of ten or more. The CDR3 coding sequence is TGTGCCAGCATCCGGGGGAGCAGTGAAAAACTGTTTTTT. This sequence encodes CASIRGSSEKLFF. V is TRBV7-9 and J is TRBJ1-4, with a possible D match to TRBD1 (5 bases). The germline gives CDR1 SEHNR, CDR2 FQNEAQ (reference sequence). The V and J ends lost 7 bases and 7 bases respectively, with 13 bases between them. The CDR3 contains 13 residues.

This clonotype was observed many times. This chain uses TRBV6-1 with TRBJ1-2, with D unresolved. The length of the CDR3 is 13 residues. Germline V gives CDR1 MNHNS, CDR2 SASEGT. V was pared by 8 bases and J by 5 bases, with 15 bases between. As DNA, the CDR3 is TGTGCCAGCGGGTTGGCCGACGCGTATGGCTACACCTTC. Residues: CASGLADAYGYTF.

The V call is TRBV24-1, the J call TRBJ2-2; weak D call: TRBD1 (5 bases). Germline V lookup: CDR1 KGHDR, CDR2 SFDVKD. V lost 2 bases to trimming and J lost 0 bases, with 12 bases between them. The CDR3 is 17 amino acids. The CDR3 is CATSDSFTGPNTGELFF. In nucleotides, the CDR3 is TGTGCCACCAGTGATTCGTTTACAGGTCCGAACACCGGGGAGCTGTTTTTT.

This clonotype appeared many times. The chain uses TRBV28 and TRBJ1-2, with 8 bases lining up with TRBD1. The CDR3 extends over 14 amino acids. V lost 5 bases and J lost 4; bases outside the gene matches: 6. Germline V lookup: CDR1 MDHEN, CDR2 SYDVKM. The CDR3 region is CASSPRTGSYGYTF. CDR3 coding DNA: TGTGCCAGCAGTCCCCGGACAGGGAGCTATGGCTACACCTTC.

This clonotype was seen only a few times. The chain combines TRBV2 with TRBJ1-2, with 12 bases fitting TRBD1. Per germline, CDR1 SNHLY and CDR2 FYNNEI. The CDR3 spans 14 residues. V shed 6 bases, J shed 7 bases, and the junction held 6 bases outside the gene matches. DNA for the CDR3: TGTGCCAGCAGGGCCGGGACAGGGGGCCCTGGCTACACCTTC. Its translation: CASRAGTGGPGYTF.

The chain recombines TRBV20-1 with TRBJ2-7; D possibly matches TRBD1 or TRBD2 (5 bases each). Germline CDR1 DFQATT, CDR2 SNEGSKA (reference sequence). This CDR3 is built from 14 residues. The germline V and J ends were trimmed by 1 base and 2 bases, with 12 bases remaining between them. CDR3 loop: CSARARDGPYEQYF. CDR3 coding DNA: TGCAGTGCTAGAGCCCGGGACGGCCCCTACGAGCAGTACTTC.

The chain is built from TRBV14 and TRBJ1-2; D unclear. The germline V gene encodes CDR1 SGHDN and CDR2 FVKESK. There are 13 residues in the CDR3. V lost 1 base and J lost 8, with 11 bases in between. CDR3 nucleotide sequence: TGTGCCAGCAGCCAAGTCTCCAAAAGCGGCTACACCTTC. Amino acids: CASSQVSKSGYTF.

This clonotype has ten or more counts. The chain couples TRBV6-2 or TRBV6-3 to TRBJ2-3; perhaps TRBD1 as D (7 bases). Germline CDR1 MNHEY, CDR2 SVGEGT. The CDR3 runs to 17 residues. V lost 2 bases and J 6 bases, leaving 21 bases between the germline ends. The CDR3 coding sequence is TGTGCCAGCAGTTACAGGGGCTTGGCAGGGGGGACCGATACGCAGTATTTT. Translated: CASSYRGLAGGTDTQYF.

This chain links TRBV29-1 with TRBJ2-1; no definite D call. Germline V lookup: CDR1 SQVTM, CDR2 ANQGSEA. The V and J ends lost 6 bases and 3 bases respectively, with 9 bases between them. This CDR3 region has 12 residues. CDR3 sequence reads: CSVKANYNEQFF. Written as DNA, the CDR3 is TGCAGCGTAAAGGCCAACTACAATGAGCAGTTCTTC.

This clonotype was detected only a few times. This rearrangement joins TRBV6-5 to TRBJ2-2; TRBD1 matches 10 bases. Losses at the gene ends were 0 bases for V and 7 bases for J; bases not matched to a gene: 5. The germline V gene has CDR1 MNHEY and CDR2 SVGAGI. The length of the CDR3 is 16 residues. The CDR3 DNA follows: TGTGCCAGCAGTTACTCGACAGGGGGCAGTTTCGGGGAGCTGTTTTTT. It specifies CASSYSTGGSFGELFF.

For this clonotype: This may come from a read error, since a much larger clone is one base off. This chain links TRBV12-3 or TRBV12-4 with TRBJ1-2; no firm D call. The CDR3 contains 13 residues. For the CDR3, the DNA is TGTGCCTGCAGTTTGGGCAGCCTCTATGGCTACACCTTC. Amino acids: CACSLGSLYGYTF.

This clonotype was detected many times. The chain employs TRBV7-9 and TRBJ1-1, with unresolved D. The germline CDR1 and CDR2 sequences are SEHNR and FQNEAQ (reference sequence). Deletions cut 3 bases from V and 0 bases from J, with 8 bases between. The CDR3 runs to 14 residues. CDR3 bases: TGTGCCAGCAGCTTGGTCAGGCTGAACACTGAAGCTTTCTTT. This codes for CASSLVRLNTEAFF. The variable domain in full, with the rest retrieved from reference TRBV7-9 and TRBJ1-1, is DTGVSQNPRHKITKRGQNVTFRCDPISEHNRLYWYRQTLGQGPEFLTYFQNEAQLEKSRLLSDRFSAERPKGSFSTLEIQRTEQGDSAMYLCASSLVRLNTEAFFGQGTRLTVV.

This clonotype was seen a handful of times. CDR3 nucleotide sequence: TGTGCCAGCAGCTTAGCGCAATCAGCGGTTCTAGCCAAAAACATTCAGTACTTC. Protein sequence: CASSLAQSAVLAKNIQYF. The J gene is TRBJ2-4, the V gene TRBV7-9, with D perhaps matching TRBD2 (5 bases). Germline CDR1 is SEHNR and CDR2 is FQNEAQ (reference sequence). The V end lost 0 bases, the J end lost 0 bases, and 15 bases lay between the germline ends. The CDR3 is made up of 18 amino acids.

The V gene is TRBV6-6, the J gene TRBJ1-2; D is possibly TRBD1 (6 bases). The length of the CDR3 is 16 residues. CDR1 MNHNY and CDR2 SVGAGI come from the germline V gene (reference sequence). V lost 2 bases and J lost 5, with 18 bases in between. The CDR3 DNA follows: TGTGCCAGCAGTTACATGGGGAGCAGGGGCCATTATGGCTACACCTTC. It encodes CASSYMGSRGHYGYTF.

This clonotype appeared many times. The rearrangement joins TRBV12-3 or TRBV12-4 to TRBJ2-3; no firm D call. The CDR3 runs 14 residues. V shed 3 bases and J shed 3 bases, with 10 bases lying between them. The CDR3 loop reads CASSFFPTTDTQYF. Written as DNA, the CDR3 is TGTGCCAGCAGTTTTTTCCCTACGACAGATACGCAGTATTTT.

Only a few counts were recorded for this clonotype. This chain connects TRBV7-9 to TRBJ2-7; 12 bases match TRBD2. J was trimmed by 3 bases and V by 2 bases; bases with no gene match: 8. This CDR3 region has 17 residues. Germline V gene lookup returns CDR1 SEHNR and CDR2 FQNEAQ (reference sequence). CDR3 sequence: CASSLITSGGRIYEQYF. DNA of the CDR3: TGTGCCAGCAGCTTAATAACTAGCGGGGGGCGGATCTACGAGCAGTACTTC.

The chain combines TRBV2 with TRBJ2-3; perhaps D is TRBD1 or TRBD2 (6 bases each). Trimming removed 9 bases from V and 3 bases from J, with 13 bases in between. The CDR3 extends over 13 amino acids. Germline-derived CDR1 and CDR2 are SNHLY and FYNNEI. The CDR3 reads CASNPGATDTQYF. In DNA, the CDR3 is TGTGCCAGTAATCCGGGGGCAACAGATACGCAGTATTTT.

This clonotype appeared many times. The chain recombines TRBV7-2 with TRBJ2-3, with 10 bases that match TRBD2. This CDR3 has 15 amino acids. V shed 5 bases and J 4 bases; nucleotides not matched to a gene: 6. Germline-derived CDR1 and CDR2 are SGHTA and FQGNSA. The CDR3 nucleotides are TGTGCCAGCAGCCAGACTAGCGGGTCGGCAGATACGCAGTATTTT. This translates into CASSQTSGSADTQYF.

Ten or more counts support this clonotype. The chain is built from TRBV7-9 and TRBJ2-7; D gene uncertain. Germline-derived CDR1 and CDR2 are SEHNR and FQNEAQ (reference sequence). V gave up 5 bases and J gave up 0 bases, with 11 bases separating them. The CDR3 spans 14 residues. CDR3 nucleotides: TGTGCCAGCAGCCCCCAACCCTCCTCCTACGAGCAGTACTTC. Its translation is CASSPQPSSYEQYF.

This clonotype came up many times. The rearrangement uses TRBV6-1 and TRBJ2-3; 9 nucleotides align to TRBD2. Trimming took 6 bases from V and 0 from J; bases not matched to a gene: 7. In germline, CDR1 is MNHNS, CDR2 SASEGT. CDR3 length: 16 residues. The DNA for the CDR3 is TGTGCCAGCAGGAGGACTAGCGCTTCTAGCACAGATACGCAGTATTTT. It specifies CASRRTSASSTDTQYF.

This clonotype was found a few times. The chain couples TRBV27 to TRBJ2-1, with 10 bases fitting TRBD2. J was trimmed by 4 bases and V by 7 bases; bases with no gene match: 10. CDR1 is MNHEY and CDR2 is SMNVEV in the germline V gene (reference sequence). This CDR3 contains 16 residues. The CDR3 loop is CASTTSSGSQYNEQFF. The DNA of the CDR3 is TGTGCCAGCACCACCTCTAGCGGGAGCCAGTACAATGAGCAGTTCTTC.

V and J are TRBV27 and TRBJ2-1, with 8 nucleotides matching TRBD2. The CDR3 extends over 14 amino acids. Germline CDR1 MNHEY, CDR2 SMNVEV (reference sequence). V was pared by 6 bases and J by 4 bases, with 5 bases of the junction left unmatched. CDR3 sequence: CASRTGGGYNEQFF. DNA for the CDR3: TGTGCCAGCAGAACTGGCGGGGGGTACAATGAGCAGTTCTTC.

This clonotype was detected many times. The J gene is TRBJ1-1, the V gene TRBV11-2; D perhaps matches TRBD1 (5 bases). The CDR3 is 12 amino acids. Germline CDR1 is SGHAT and CDR2 is FQNNGV. The V gene lost 4 bases and the J gene lost 8 bases, with 11 bases spanning the gap. CDR3 sequence reads: CASSYTGTEAFF. CDR3 bases: TGTGCCAGCAGCTATACCGGGACCGAAGCTTTCTTT.

The chain has TRBV20-1 and TRBJ2-5, with TRBD2 as a possible D gene (5 bases). CDR1 and CDR2 (germline): DFQATT, SNEGSKA (reference sequence). The germline V and J ends were trimmed by 6 bases and 6 bases, with 14 bases remaining between them. The CDR3 loop spans 12 amino acids. The CDR3 DNA reads as TGCAGTGCACCGGACCGGGGAAAGACCCAGTACTTC. Its translation: CSAPDRGKTQYF.

This clonotype was counted at least ten times. This chain joins TRBV7-2 and TRBJ2-7, with D possibly being TRBD2 (6 bases). The CDR3 loop spans 16 amino acids. V was clipped by 3 bases and J by 1 base, with 16 bases between them. Germline-derived CDR1 and CDR2 are SGHTA and FQGNSA. CDR3 in DNA: TGTGCCAGCAGCTTTAAGGTAGACAGCGGGTCCTACGAGCAGTACTTC. Protein: CASSFKVDSGSYEQYF.

This clonotype was observed at least ten times. V is TRBV7-9 and J is TRBJ1-1, with D perhaps TRBD1 (6 bases). The CDR3 sequence is 14 residues long. CDR1 SEHNR and CDR2 FQNEAQ come from the germline V gene (reference sequence). The V end was cut by 4 bases, the J end by 6 bases, with 15 bases between. The CDR3 sequence is CASSWAQGDSEAFF. The CDR3 region has the DNA TGTGCCAGCAGCTGGGCACAGGGAGACTCTGAAGCTTTCTTT.

The sample holds many counts of this clonotype. The chain recombines TRBV7-2 with TRBJ2-7, with no clear D. Germline values: CDR1 SGHTA, CDR2 FQGNSA. The CDR3 has 12 residues. The ends were cut back, 7 bases at V and 4 bases at J, with 11 bases in the middle. CDR3 DNA sequence: TGTGCCAGCACCCTCGAGGATTACGAGCAGTACTTC. Residues: CASTLEDYEQYF. Filled out from reference TRBV7-2 and TRBJ2-7, the complete variable domain reads GAGVSQSPSNKVTEKGKDVELRCDPISGHTALYWYRQSLGQGLEFLIYFQGNSAPDKSGLPSDRFSAERTGGSVSTLTIQRTQQEDSAVYLCASTLEDYEQYFGPGTRLTVT.

This clonotype showed up many times. The rearrangement uses TRBV6-6 and TRBJ2-2; D might be TRBD2 (5 bases). This CDR3 region has 17 residues. Germline values: CDR1 MNHNY, CDR2 SVGAGI (reference sequence). V lost 3 bases and J 3 bases, leaving 17 bases between the germline ends. CDR3 nucleotides: TGTGCCAGCAGTTATTCCCGGACTCAAGCAGACACCGGGGAGCTGTTTTTT. Protein product: CASSYSRTQADTGELFF.

The chain is built from TRBV20-1 and TRBJ2-1, with 7 nucleotides matching TRBD2. There are 15 residues in the CDR3. Germline CDR1 DFQATT, CDR2 SNEGSKA (reference sequence). V was pared by 1 base and J by 8 bases, with 11 bases of the junction left unmatched. This CDR3 is CSARGPSHGRYEQFF. In DNA form, the CDR3 reads TGCAGTGCTAGAGGCCCTAGCCACGGGAGGTATGAGCAGTTCTTC.